The present entry profiles one TCR beta chain with its context. Trimming removed 4 bases from V and 5 bases from J; junction bases left unmatched: 5. CDR3 length: 15 residues. Germline V gene lookup returns CDR1 LGHDT and CDR2 YNNKEL (reference sequence). Seattle participants joined during active infection and were tracked over time. The sample originates from a study of blood T cell repertoires in COVID-19. About the research overall: Samples representing acute and convalescent COVID-19 were sourced from the United States, Italy and Spain. PBMCs, B-cell-depleted T cells, or T cells provided the cDNA or gDNA that made up the material.

Per the study methods: Quantification of nucleated cells was approximated via reference gene primer amplification. Sequencing used immunoSEQ multiplex PCR; TCRdb keeps in-frame clones, though not all of them. V, J and clone size reflect that table, while D and trimming were determined from the DNA. The sample records under 350,000 clones, approximately 90% being singletons. What was sequenced was peripheral blood. The J gene is TRBJ2-2, the V gene TRBV3-1 (or the pseudogene TRBV3-2); 9 nucleotides agree with TRBD1. The clonotype was recovered from a woman in her 30s with COVID-19, enrolled during active disease. CDR3 sequence: CASSPGQGGTGELFF. CDR3 DNA: TGTGCCAGCAGCCCGGGACAGGGAGGGACCGGGGAGCTGTTTTTT.